One sample yielded the 23 T cell receptor beta chains listed below, sequenced in a study of CD8 T cells in Susac syndrome. Random-hexamer reverse transcription was applied to roughly 0.5 to 1 ug RNA. A single record per CDR3 protein comes from TCRdb applying MiXCR to the immunoSEQ multiplex PCR reads. This sample has about 120,000 distinct CDR3 sequences; about nine tenths occur once, and the top ten carry roughly 0.15%. Sequencing was performed on CD4+ T cells from PBMCs. The receptors originated from a human donor in good health.

The V and J genes are TRBV20-1 and TRBJ2-7; no clear D gene. The CDR3 spans 13 residues. Germline V gives CDR1 DFQATT, CDR2 SNEGSKA (reference sequence). Deletions cut 6 bases from V and 3 bases from J, with 15 bases between. In DNA form, the CDR3 reads TGCAGTGCCCCAATGCGCGCCTACTACGAGCAGTACTTC. Protein: CSAPMRAYYEQYF.

The chain employs TRBV7-8 and TRBJ1-1; no firm D call. The V and J ends lost 1 base and 1 base respectively, with 22 bases between them. This CDR3 contains 19 residues. CDR1 is SGHVS and CDR2 is FQNEAQ in the germline V gene. The CDR3 region is CASSLGSVRSGIGNTEAFF. In DNA, the CDR3 is TGTGCCAGCAGCTTAGGGTCGGTAAGATCGGGAATCGGGAACACTGAAGCTTTCTTT.

CDR3: CASSSDRGEQYF. In nucleotides, the CDR3 is TGTGCCAGCAGCTCCGACAGAGGCGAGCAGTACTTC. The J gene is TRBJ2-7, the V gene TRBV7-9, with D perhaps TRBD1 (5 bases). Looked up from germline, CDR1 is SEHNR and CDR2 is FQNEAQ (reference sequence). Between the trimmed V and J ends, which lost 4 bases and 6 bases, there was a span of 10 bases. The CDR3 spans 12 residues.

This clonotype was observed once. This chain connects TRBV6-5 to TRBJ1-2; D is possibly TRBD1 (6 bases). CDR3 length equals 14 residues. Germline values: CDR1 MNHEY, CDR2 SVGAGI. V lost 2 bases and J 4 bases, leaving 11 bases between the germline ends. CDR3 sequence: CASSYGGQSYGYTF. CDR3 bases: TGTGCCAGCAGTTACGGGGGCCAGAGCTATGGCTACACCTTC.

V and J are TRBV2 and TRBJ2-2; D is unclear. CDR1 is SNHLY, CDR2 FYNNEI, per germline. This CDR3 spans 11 amino acids. V dropped 10 bases and J dropped 4 bases, with 7 bases sitting between them. DNA for the CDR3: TGTGCCATAAGCGTCACCGGGGAGCTGTTTTTT. Protein sequence: CAISVTGELFF.

This chain connects TRBV4-3 to TRBJ1-2; D call uncertain. Trimming left V 0 bases short and J 3 bases short, with 8 bases between. Germline loops: CDR1 LGHNA, CDR2 YSLEER. The CDR3 has 14 residues. This CDR3 reads CASSQDLPDYGYTF. CDR3 bases: TGCGCCAGCAGCCAAGACTTGCCGGACTATGGCTACACCTTC.

The genes are TRBV20-1 and TRBJ1-2; D uncertain. The CDR3 contains 13 residues. Germline CDR1 and CDR2: DFQATT and SNEGSKA (reference sequence). V lost 6 bases, J lost 8 bases, and 19 bases lay in between. CDR3 in DNA: TGCAGTGCCACAGCGGGAGGGTTGGGCGGCTACACCTTC. Translating it yields CSATAGGLGGYTF.

The V and J genes are TRBV27 and TRBJ1-3; D not resolved. Trimming took off 6 bases at V and 0 bases at J, with 15 bases between the two ends. This CDR3 is 16 amino acids long. Germline V CDR1 and CDR2: MNHEY, SMNVEV (reference sequence). CDR3 amino acids: CASRAGGWHSGNTIYF. CDR3 in DNA: TGTGCCAGCAGAGCCGGAGGGTGGCACTCTGGAAACACCATATATTTT.

This clonotype was observed a single time. The V gene is TRBV20-1, the J gene TRBJ1-5; D is unresolved. This CDR3 is 15 amino acids long. V lost 4 bases, J lost 4 bases, and 17 bases lay in between. The V gene's germline CDR1 is DFQATT and CDR2 SNEGSKA (reference sequence). CDR3 residues: CSATRWEAGNQPQHF. In DNA form, the CDR3 reads TGCAGTGCTACCCGGTGGGAGGCCGGAAATCAGCCCCAGCATTTT.

The rearrangement uses TRBV5-1 and TRBJ2-7; possibly TRBD1 for D (7 bases). The CDR3 spans 15 residues. V dropped 0 bases and J dropped 5 bases, with 15 bases sitting between them. Germline values: CDR1 SGHRS, CDR2 YFSETQ. The DNA for the CDR3 is TGCGCCAGCAGCTTGGTAGGGCAGGGGGGAGACGAGCAGTACTTC. Protein sequence: CASSLVGQGGDEQYF. Together with reference TRBV5-1 and TRBJ2-7, the CDR3 gives the full variable domain: KAGVTQTPRYLIKTRGQQVTLSCSPISGHRSVSWYQQTPGQGLQFLFEYFSETQRNKGNFPGRFSGRQFSNSRSEMNVSTLELGDSALYLCASSLVGQGGDEQYFGPGTRLTVT.

The chain carries TRBV18 and TRBJ2-3, with a possible D match to TRBD1 (5 bases). The CDR3 is 17 amino acids. Trimming removed 0 bases at V and 0 bases at J, with 13 bases between. From germline, CDR1 is KGHSH and CDR2 LQKENI. The CDR3 protein is CASSPPTRAASTDTQYF. Written as DNA, the CDR3 is TGTGCCAGCTCACCACCGACCAGGGCCGCTAGCACAGATACGCAGTATTTT. The full variable domain, its missing parts supplied by reference TRBV18 and TRBJ2-3, is NAGVMQNPRHLVRRRGQEARLRCSPMKGHSHVYWYRQLPEEGLKFMVYLQKENIIDESGMPKERFSAEFPKEGPSILRIQQVVRGDSAAYFCASSPPTRAASTDTQYFGPGTRLTVL.

The chain carries TRBV6-6 and TRBJ2-3, with TRBD2 matching 7 bases. Germline-derived CDR1 and CDR2 are MNHNY and SVGAGI (reference sequence). V shed 6 bases and J 1 base; nucleotides not matched to a gene: 7. This CDR3 is built from 15 residues. This CDR3 reads CASRKAGEGTDTQYF. The DNA for the CDR3 is TGTGCCAGCAGGAAGGCGGGAGAGGGCACAGATACGCAGTATTTT.

The chain combines TRBV7-2 with TRBJ2-2, with 8 bases identical to TRBD1. This CDR3 spans 14 amino acids. With 3 bases clipped from V and 6 bases from J, the junction kept 3 bases outside the gene matches. The germline gives CDR1 SGHTA, CDR2 FQGNSA. The CDR3, as DNA: TGTGCCAGCAGCTTTCGACAGGGGTCCGGGGAGCTGTTTTTT. Translation gives CASSFRQGSGELFF.

This rearrangement joins TRBV24-1 to TRBJ2-2; a weak D match, TRBD1 (5 bases). The CDR3 has 14 amino acids. Germline V CDR1 and CDR2: KGHDR, SFDVKD. V dropped 5 bases and J dropped 5 bases, with 11 bases sitting between them. CDR3 DNA sequence: TGTGCCACCAGTGCCAGGGTAAATACCGGGGAGCTGTTTTTT. Translating gives CATSARVNTGELFF.

This clonotype was detected only once. The J gene is TRBJ2-5, the V gene TRBV18; D uncertain. The CDR3 runs 14 residues. Deletions cut 1 base from V and 0 bases from J, with 6 bases between. The V gene's germline CDR1 is KGHSH and CDR2 LQKENI. In DNA form, the CDR3 reads TGTGCCAGCTCACCACGGGCGGACCAAGAGACCCAGTACTTC. Translating gives CASSPRADQETQYF.

This chain connects TRBV20-1 to TRBJ2-2, with a weak D call TRBD1 (6 bases). This CDR3 has 14 amino acids. Per germline, CDR1 DFQATT and CDR2 SNEGSKA (reference sequence). V dropped 5 bases and J dropped 0 bases, with 10 bases sitting between them. The CDR3 DNA sequence: TGCAGTGCTCGGACAGAACCGAACACCGGGGAGCTGTTTTTT. This gives the protein CSARTEPNTGELFF.

V is TRBV20-1 and J is TRBJ1-1; no definite D call. CDR1 and CDR2 (germline): DFQATT, SNEGSKA (reference sequence). Trimming shortened V by 3 bases and J by 4 bases, and 15 bases separated the two germline ends. The CDR3 has 14 amino acids. For the CDR3, the DNA is TGCAGTGCTAGCTATTCGGGGTTTGGCACTGAAGCTTTCTTT. Residues: CSASYSGFGTEAFF.

This clonotype has a single count. The gene calls are TRBV4-1 and TRBJ2-2; 12 bases map to TRBD2. Germline CDR1 MGHRA, CDR2 YSYEKL. With V trimmed by 6 bases and J by 0 bases, 11 bases remained unmatched. The CDR3 has 19 amino acids. The CDR3 loop reads CASRLRAASGGANTGELFF. CDR3 nucleotides: TGCGCCAGCAGGCTTCGGGCGGCTAGCGGGGGGGCGAACACCGGGGAGCTGTTTTTT.

The J gene is TRBJ1-1, the V gene TRBV7-2, with D hard to call. In germline, CDR1 is SGHTA, CDR2 FQGNSA. The CDR3 has 12 residues. V shed 1 base and J shed 5 bases, with 5 bases lying between them. The CDR3 nucleotides read TGTGCCAGCAGCTTAGAGCGGACTGAAGCTTTCTTT. It specifies CASSLERTEAFF.

This sequence joins TRBV29-1 and TRBJ1-2; perhaps TRBD1 as D (5 bases). The germline CDR1 and CDR2 sequences are SQVTM and ANQGSEA. Between the trimmed V and J ends, which lost 3 bases and 5 bases, there was a span of 13 bases. The CDR3 totals 13 residues. The CDR3 nucleotides read TGCAGCGTTGAGGGGCACCGTCAATATGGCTACACCTTC. Its translation is CSVEGHRQYGYTF. The full variable domain, completed using reference TRBV29-1 and TRBJ1-2, is SAVISQKPSRDICQRGTSLTIQCQVDSQVTMMFWYRQQPGQSLTLIATANQGSEATYESGFVIDKFPISRPNLTFSTLTVSNMSPEDSSIYLCSVEGHRQYGYTFGSGTRLTVV.

The chain joins TRBV9 to TRBJ2-1, with TRBD2 identical over 7 bases. V lost 4 bases to trimming and J lost 12 bases; unmatched junction nucleotides: 13. Per the germline V gene, CDR1 is SGDLS and CDR2 is YYNGEE. The CDR3 contains 14 residues. This CDR3 reads CASSPGLAVEGQFF. The CDR3 region has the DNA TGTGCCAGCAGCCCCGGGCTAGCGGTCGAGGGGCAGTTCTTC.

The chain is built from TRBV4-2 and TRBJ1-6, with D possibly matching TRBD1 (5 bases). The CDR3 contains 17 residues. Trimming took off 1 base at V and 7 bases at J, with 17 bases between the two ends. From germline, CDR1 is LGHNA and CDR2 YNFKEQ. CDR3 loop: CASSQGLPGRPNSPLHF. CDR3 in DNA: TGTGCCAGCAGCCAAGGTTTACCGGGACGTCCAAATTCACCCCTCCACTTT.

V usage is TRBV28 and J usage is TRBJ2-7; 16 bases agree with TRBD2. The CDR3 loop spans 17 amino acids. V shed 6 bases, J shed 5 bases, and the junction held 10 bases outside the gene matches. The V gene's germline CDR1 is MDHEN and CDR2 SYDVKM. The CDR3 region has the DNA TGTGCCAGCAGCACCGGGACTAGCGGGAGGGGTTTCCACGAGCAGTACTTC. Translating it yields CASSTGTSGRGFHEQYF.